The 9 T cell receptor beta chains given below trace back to one sample, sequenced in a study of PD-1 blockade in classical Hodgkin lymphoma. Repertoires were generated with immunoSEQ multiplex PCR, while TCRdb's copy carries only in-frame clones and drops some. The table has about 53,000 clones, roughly 80% seen once. Relapse after autologous stem cell transplantation occurred in every patient, and brentuximab vedotin exposure varied. This specimen was peripheral blood mononuclear cells (PBMCs), taken at baseline. The receptors were gathered from a human donor with classical Hodgkin lymphoma.

The V call is TRBV5-1, the J call TRBJ2-2; no definite D call. The germline V gene encodes CDR1 SGHRS and CDR2 YFSETQ. Trimming took 0 bases from V and 9 from J, leaving 9 bases between them. The CDR3 has 13 residues. CDR3 amino acids: CASSLAVGRELFF. The CDR3 nucleotides read TGCGCCAGCAGCTTGGCTGTCGGTAGGGAGCTGTTTTTT.

This clone has only one observation. The rearrangement joins TRBV2 to TRBJ2-5, with 13 nucleotides matching TRBD2. V lost 4 bases and J lost 2; bases outside the gene matches: 1. Germline V lookup: CDR1 SNHLY, CDR2 FYNNEI. The CDR3 runs to 15 residues. The CDR3 sequence is CASSGGLAGQETQYF. In nucleotides, the CDR3 is TGTGCCAGCAGTGGGGGACTAGCGGGACAAGAGACCCAGTACTTC.

The chain combines TRBV19 with TRBJ1-5, with D possibly matching TRBD1 (6 bases). Germline lookup yields CDR1 LNHDA and CDR2 SQIVND (reference sequence). The length of the CDR3 is 15 residues. Trimming removed 7 bases from V and 1 base from J, with 14 bases in between. The CDR3 DNA sequence: TGTGCCAGTATGAAGTGGGGGGCCAGCAATCAGCCCCAGCATTTT. This gives the protein CASMKWGASNQPQHF.

The chain has TRBV19 and TRBJ1-1, with D maybe TRBD1 (5 bases). Trimming took 2 bases from V and 1 from J, leaving 14 bases between them. This CDR3 has 16 amino acids. Germline lookup yields CDR1 LNHDA and CDR2 SQIVND (reference sequence). CDR3 nucleotides: TGTGCCAGTAGTATACTATCGCATAGGGGGAACACTGAAGCTTTCTTT. Protein: CASSILSHRGNTEAFF.

The gene calls are TRBV19 and TRBJ2-1; D is uncertain. The ends were cut back, 5 bases at V and 0 bases at J, with 5 bases in the middle. This CDR3 has 13 residues. Germline CDR1 reads LNHDA; CDR2 reads SQIVND (reference sequence). CDR3 loop: CASSGISYNEQFF. Here the CDR3 DNA reads TGTGCCAGTAGTGGGATCTCCTACAATGAGCAGTTCTTC.

The rearrangement uses TRBV9 and TRBJ2-3; D not certain. This CDR3 contains 12 residues. Germline lookup yields CDR1 SGDLS and CDR2 YYNGEE. Trimming left V 2 bases short and J 4 bases short, with 5 bases between. The CDR3 DNA reads as TGTGCCAGCAGCGTTGGAGCAGATACGCAGTATTTT. Protein: CASSVGADTQYF.

The gene calls are TRBV25-1 and TRBJ2-1, with D possibly matching TRBD1 (6 bases). Trimming removed 5 bases from V and 15 bases from J, with 26 bases in between. This CDR3 is built from 15 residues. CDR1 and CDR2 (germline): MGHDK, SYGVNS. The CDR3 loop reads CASSKDPGASRSTFF. Here the CDR3 DNA reads TGTGCCAGCAGTAAAGACCCAGGGGCCTCCAGGAGCACGTTCTTC.

The sample holds a few counts of this clone. CDR3 sequence: CASSLGQVNTEAFF. For the CDR3, the DNA is TGTGCCAGCAGCTTAGGTCAGGTCAACACTGAAGCTTTCTTT. V gene TRBV7-2 combines with J gene TRBJ1-1; D not certain. Germline CDR1 is SGHTA and CDR2 is FQGNSA. The CDR3 extends over 14 amino acids. The V end lost 1 base, the J end lost 2 bases, and 8 bases lay between the germline ends.

The chain couples TRBV5-5 to TRBJ2-7, with 9 bases aligning to TRBD1. Germline V gene data show CDR1 as SGHKS and CDR2 as YYEKEE (reference sequence). J gave up 2 bases and V 4 bases, and 7 bases lay outside the gene matches. This CDR3 contains 15 residues. CDR3 bases: TGTGCCAGCAGCGTCGGACAGGGGCTTACCTACGAGCAGTACTTC. Translation: CASSVGQGLTYEQYF. Using reference TRBV5-5 and TRBJ2-7 for the parts outside the CDR3, the full variable domain is DAGVTQSPTHLIKTRGQQVTLRCSPISGHKSVSWYQQVLGQGPQFIFQYYEKEERGRGNFPDRFSARQFPNYSSELNVNALLLGDSALYLCASSVGQGLTYEQYFGPGTRLTVT.